By frequency, the clone carrying this T cell receptor (beta chain) registers medium-sized. Its specificity is not known. CD45RO-CCR7+CD27+CD95- marked naive CD8+ T cells. Carrying UMI labels, the TRB cDNA libraries were prepared through 5' RACE. TCRdb re-called the 5' RACE reads and gives one entry per CDR3 protein, without DNA. The repertoire table contains 5,800 or so distinct CDR3 sequences. The data derive from a study of CXCR3-negative and CXCR3-positive naive CD8 T cells. Study-wide points: The study inferred TCR strength from TRB CDR3 properties and found comparable surface CD5 between naive subsets.

CDR1 and CDR2 (germline): MNHEY, SVGAGI. The CDR3 contains 15 residues. The clonotype was recovered from a human donor in good health. Some clones in this sample may be carry-over from other donors' samples. Material: naive CXCR3- CD8+ T cells from blood. Subset specified: CD45RO-CCR7+CD27+CD95- naive CD8+ T cells lacking CXCR3 (TNR3-). The chain is built from TRBV6-5 and TRBJ1-6; the D call of TRBD1 rests on TCRdb alone, since no DNA is present to check it. The CDR3: CASTKTERFDSPLHF.